These 29 T cell receptor beta chains originate from one sample sequenced in a study of blood T cells in healthy people across ages. It was with a sample-barcoded 5' primer and a J-beta primer mix that a second PCR of roughly 7 to 12 cycles was run. From the 5' RACE reads, TCRdb called clonotypes with MiXCR, one entry per CDR3 protein. The sample has hundreds of thousands of distinct CDR3 sequences, about 30% seen once. The sequenced material came from blood. The receptor source for this set is a woman at least 80 years old in good health.

This clonotype was counted a few times. The CDR3 region has the DNA TGTGCCAGCAGTTACTCGACAGGGAACACAGATACGCAGTATTTT. It encodes CASSYSTGNTDTQYF. The rearrangement uses TRBV6-6 and TRBJ2-3; 7 bases line up with TRBD1. Per germline, CDR1 MNHNY and CDR2 SVGAGI (reference sequence). The CDR3 has 15 amino acids. Germline trimming cut 0 bases from V and 2 bases from J; bases unmatched to any gene: 2.

The chain combines TRBV5-1 with TRBJ1-1, with unresolved D. The CDR3 totals 15 residues. With 0 bases removed from V and 0 bases from J, the gap between germline ends came to 9 bases. Germline CDR1 SGHRS, CDR2 YFSETQ. CDR3 loop: CASSLGGSMNTEAFF. DNA for the CDR3: TGCGCCAGCAGCTTGGGAGGCAGTATGAACACTGAAGCTTTCTTT.

About this clonotype: A read error may explain this, as a much larger clone is one base away. The rearrangement links TRBV15 to TRBJ2-6, with D perhaps matching TRBD1 or TRBD2 (5 bases each). CDR1 LNHNV and CDR2 YYDKDF come from the germline V gene (reference sequence). The CDR3 is made up of 19 amino acids. The CDR3, as DNA: TGTGCCACCAGGAGAGAGAGGGCCGCAACCAGCTCTGGGGCCAACGTCCGGACTTTC. Its protein product is CATRRERAATSSGANVRTF.

This clonotype has ten or more counts. The rearrangement uses TRBV3-1 and TRBJ2-7; D remains unclear. Germline-derived CDR1 and CDR2 are LGHDT and YNNKEL (reference sequence). The CDR3 loop spans 15 amino acids. Trimming removed 3 bases from V and 5 bases from J, with 17 bases in between. In nucleotides, the CDR3 is TGTGCCAGCAGCCAGTCCGGGCCCCGGGCCCACGAGCAGTACTTC. It encodes CASSQSGPRAHEQYF.

The V gene is TRBV30, the J gene TRBJ1-1, with TRBD1 matching over 12 bases. Germline CDR1 is GTSNPN and CDR2 is SVGIG (reference sequence). J gave up 1 base and V 1 base, and 7 bases lay outside the gene matches. The CDR3 loop spans 17 amino acids. The CDR3 sequence is CAWSGGQGASRNTEAFF. Written as DNA, the CDR3 is TGTGCCTGGAGTGGGGGACAGGGGGCATCTAGGAACACTGAAGCTTTCTTT.

Ten or more counts support this clonotype. The rearrangement links TRBV15 to TRBJ2-7; D uncertain. CDR1 LNHNV and CDR2 YYDKDF come from the germline V gene (reference sequence). The V gene lost 0 bases and the J gene lost 2 bases, with 8 bases spanning the gap. CDR3 size: 14 residues. The CDR3 sequence is CATSRDLVTYEQYF. For the CDR3, the DNA is TGTGCCACCAGCAGAGATTTGGTAACCTACGAGCAGTACTTC.

This clonotype was detected only a few times. V usage is TRBV7-9 and J usage is TRBJ1-3; D call uncertain. The germline V gene has CDR1 SEHNR and CDR2 FQNEAQ (reference sequence). Trimming took off 6 bases at V and 0 bases at J, with 12 bases between the two ends. The CDR3 loop spans 15 amino acids. The CDR3 loop reads CASRSLVFSGNTIYF. CDR3 bases: TGTGCCAGCAGGTCGTTGGTATTCTCTGGAAACACCATATATTTT.

This clonotype has at least ten counts. The chain uses TRBV6-5 and TRBJ2-5; D call uncertain. Trimming cost V 0 bases and J 4 bases, with 6 bases left between them. Germline values: CDR1 MNHEY, CDR2 SVGAGI. The CDR3 totals 13 residues. The CDR3 reads CASSYSPGETQYF. CDR3 nucleotides: TGTGCCAGCAGTTACTCACCAGGAGAGACCCAGTACTTC.

As regards this clonotype: This may arise from a read error, as a much more abundant clone is one base away. The chain combines TRBV5-1 with TRBJ2-7; 10 bases map to TRBD2. V was clipped by 0 bases and J by 7 bases; unmatched bases: 7. Germline lookup yields CDR1 SGHRS and CDR2 YFSETQ. The CDR3 is 15 residues long. In DNA, the CDR3 is TGCGCCAGCAGCTTGGAGCGGGGGGGCCCCAATGAGCAGTACTTC. Its protein is CASSLERGGPNEQYF.

This clonotype was counted at least ten times. The CDR3 nucleotides are TGTGCCAGCAGTTATACCGGGACAGGGGTCTATGGCTACACCTTC. It codes for CASSYTGTGVYGYTF. The rearrangement uses TRBV6-1 and TRBJ1-2; 10 bases map to TRBD1. The CDR3 contains 15 residues. V shed 5 bases and J 4 bases; nucleotides not matched to a gene: 7. From germline, CDR1 is MNHNS and CDR2 SASEGT.

The J gene is TRBJ2-1, the V gene TRBV6-2 or TRBV6-3; 9 positions match TRBD1. The trim removed 6 bases at V and 1 base at J, leaving 4 bases unmatched. CDR3 size: 15 residues. Germline V CDR1 and CDR2: MNHEY, SVGEGT. The CDR3 sequence is CASRGGTGSYNEQFF. CDR3 DNA: TGTGCCAGCAGGGGCGGGACAGGGTCCTACAATGAGCAGTTCTTC.

In this sample, this clonotype turned up many times. The rearrangement uses TRBV20-1 and TRBJ2-1, with D perhaps matching TRBD2 (7 bases). V shed 4 bases and J shed 6 bases, with 22 bases lying between them. Germline V gene lookup returns CDR1 DFQATT and CDR2 SNEGSKA (reference sequence). This CDR3 contains 16 residues. CDR3 region: CSATLWGGGRGNEQFF. The CDR3 DNA follows: TGCAGTGCTACGCTCTGGGGGGGGGGCCGAGGCAATGAGCAGTTCTTC.

In its sample, this clonotype was seen a few times. The V and J genes are TRBV20-1 and TRBJ1-2; 9 bases fit TRBD1. The CDR3 runs 15 residues. The V gene's germline CDR1 is DFQATT and CDR2 SNEGSKA (reference sequence). Unmatched junction bases numbered 9, after V lost 0 bases and J lost 7 bases. The CDR3 nucleotides are TGCAGTGCTAGAGATCCGGGACAGGGAAAGGGTGGCTACACCTTC. As protein: CSARDPGQGKGGYTF.

As regards this clonotype: Since a much larger clone is just one base distant, this may be a read error. J is TRBJ2-3 and V is TRBV18, with 9 positions matching TRBD2. The CDR3 sequence is 15 residues long. The V gene's germline CDR1 is KGHSH and CDR2 LQKENI. This chain's CDR3 is CAGSPQGLAADTQYF. In DNA form, the CDR3 reads TGTGCCGGCTCACCACAGGGACTAGCCGCAGATACGCAGTATTTT.

CDR3 residues: CASGGGTSYNEQYF. CDR3 sequence (DNA): TGTGCCAGCGGTGGGGGGACCTCCTACAATGAGCAGTACTTC. The chain joins TRBV2 to TRBJ2-1; D perhaps matches TRBD2 (6 bases). The J call may be faulty, since TRBJ2-7 better matches the DNA end. The CDR3 is 14 amino acids. Germline V gives CDR1 SNHLY, CDR2 FYNNEI.

Many counts were recorded for this clonotype. The CDR3 region is CASSEAGGGTQYF. The CDR3 bases are TGTGCCAGCAGTGAAGCGGGGGGGGGAACGCAGTACTTC. This sequence joins TRBV2 and TRBJ2-4; 7 nucleotides agree with TRBD2. Trimming at V came to 0 bases and at J to 13 bases, leaving 6 bases not matched to a gene. The CDR3 has 13 amino acids. CDR1 and CDR2 (germline): SNHLY, FYNNEI. Full variable domain (remainder filled in from reference TRBV2 and TRBJ2-4): EPEVTQTPSHQVTQMGQEVILRCVPISNHLYFYWYRQILGQKVEFLVSFYNNEISEKSEIFDDQFSVERPDGSNFTLKIRSTKLEDSAMYFCASSEAGGGTQYFGAGTRLSVL.

This sequence joins TRBV7-2 and TRBJ2-5; possibly TRBD1 for D (6 bases). The J call may be wrong; the DNA end is better matched by TRBJ2-7. CDR1 SGHTA and CDR2 FQGNSA come from the germline V gene. The CDR3 loop spans 13 amino acids. CDR3 nucleotide sequence: TGTGCCAGCAGCTGGAAACAGGGTAGCGAGCAGTACTTC. Its protein is CASSWKQGSEQYF.

The chain couples TRBV12-3 or TRBV12-4 to TRBJ2-2, with D tentatively TRBD2 (5 bases). Between the trimmed V and J ends, which lost 3 bases and 5 bases, there was a span of 7 bases. CDR3 length: 13 amino acids. CDR3 in amino acids: CASSLRETGELFF. The CDR3 nucleotides read TGTGCCAGCAGTTTGAGGGAAACCGGGGAGCTGTTTTTT.

Concerning this clonotype: Just one base apart from a much larger clone, this may be a read error. The rearrangement joins TRBV3-1 to TRBJ2-1, with 7 bases aligning to TRBD1. The germline V gene has CDR1 LGHDT and CDR2 YNNKEL (reference sequence). The CDR3 loop spans 19 amino acids. Trimming took 1 base from V and 5 from J; bases not matched to a gene: 17. CDR3 bases: TGTGCCAGCAGCCAAGTAGAGGCCGTTAGGGGGCAGTTAAACAATGAGCAGTTCTTC. Protein product: CASSQVEAVRGQLNNEQFF.

The chain has TRBV5-1 and TRBJ2-1; 7 nucleotides line up with TRBD2. J was trimmed by 4 bases and V by 0 bases; bases with no gene match: 7. This CDR3 is built from 16 residues. Germline values: CDR1 SGHRS, CDR2 YFSETQ. The CDR3: CASSLEGGGPYNEQFF. The DNA of the CDR3 is TGCGCCAGCAGCTTGGAGGGCGGGGGACCTTACAATGAGCAGTTCTTC.

This clonotype came up many times. The V call is TRBV25-1, the J call TRBJ2-5; D is possibly TRBD2 (5 bases). V was clipped by 2 bases and J by 5 bases, with 12 bases between them. CDR1 and CDR2 from the germline V gene are MGHDK and SYGVNS. This CDR3 is 14 amino acids long. Here the CDR3 DNA reads TGTGCCAGCAGTGAAATGACTATTCAGGAGACCCAGTACTTC. This encodes CASSEMTIQETQYF.

As for this clonotype: This may stem from a read error, because a much larger clone lies one nucleotide away. The chain recombines TRBV7-2 with TRBJ2-5; 7 nucleotides match TRBD2. The end of the DNA fits TRBJ2-7 better, so the J call may be wrong. This CDR3 is built from 14 residues. Per germline, CDR1 SGHTA and CDR2 FQGNSA. CDR3 loop: CASGRSRGAYEQYF. CDR3 bases: TGTGCCAGCGGCCGGTCACGGGGGGCCTACGAGCAGTACTTC.

This clonotype was detected ten times or more. V is TRBV20-1 and J is TRBJ2-7; a possible D gene is TRBD2 (7 bases). The germline CDR1 and CDR2 sequences are DFQATT and SNEGSKA (reference sequence). CDR3 length equals 14 residues. V lost 6 bases to trimming and J lost 7 bases, with 22 bases between them. The CDR3 nucleotides are TGCAGTGCGCTGAGGGGGGGCGCGGTATGGGAGCAGTACTTC. Protein sequence: CSALRGGAVWEQYF.

Note on this clonotype: A much bigger clone sits one base away, suggesting this may be a read error. The V and J genes are TRBV20-1 and TRBJ2-1; the match to TRBD2 covers 9 bases. Germline CDR1 reads DFQATT; CDR2 reads SNEGSKA (reference sequence). V was clipped by 1 base and J by 8 bases; unmatched bases: 9. The CDR3 is 15 amino acids. The DNA of the CDR3 is TGCAGTGCTAGAGGCGGGGGGGGGCCGAGCTATGAGCAGTTCTTC. This codes for CSARGGGGPSYEQFF.

This clonotype was observed at least ten times. Its ends do not fully match the called genes, so a read error is possible. The V gene is TRBV6-1, the J gene TRBJ2-3, with unresolved D. This CDR3 spans 12 amino acids. Germline CDR1 and CDR2: MNHNS and SASEGT. The CDR3 bases are TGTGCCAGCACTGAAACGACAGATACGCAGTATTTT. Its translation is CASTETTDTQYF.

This clonotype was picked up many times. The chain combines TRBV27 with TRBJ1-1; 11 bases map to TRBD1. In germline, CDR1 is MNHEY, CDR2 SMNVEV (reference sequence). The junction had 7 bases not matched to a gene; V was cut back by 6 bases and J by 4 bases. This CDR3 is 15 amino acids long. CDR3 sequence reads: CASRGRDRGFTEAFF. CDR3 bases: TGTGCCAGCAGGGGGCGGGACAGGGGGTTCACTGAAGCTTTCTTT.

There are many counts of this clonotype. The V call is TRBV4-2, the J call TRBJ2-5; 7 bases are shared with TRBD1. J was trimmed by 4 bases and V by 0 bases; bases with no gene match: 8. The CDR3 covers 16 residues. Germline CDR1 reads LGHNA; CDR2 reads YNFKEQ. CDR3 coding DNA: TGTGCCAGCAGCCAAGAGTCGACAGGGAACCGAGAGACCCAGTACTTC. Protein product: CASSQESTGNRETQYF.

This clonotype was counted ten times or more. The chain is built from TRBV28 and TRBJ2-1; D is unresolved. The germline CDR1 and CDR2 sequences are MDHEN and SYDVKM. V was clipped by 4 bases and J by 0 bases, with 10 bases between them. This CDR3 comprises 15 residues. In DNA form, the CDR3 reads TGTGCCAGCAGTTCCGGCAGGAGCTCCTACAATGAGCAGTTCTTC. Translated, it gives CASSSGRSSYNEQFF.

The chain recombines TRBV20-1 with TRBJ2-5, with unresolved D. Germline loops: CDR1 DFQATT, CDR2 SNEGSKA (reference sequence). The germline V and J ends were trimmed by 3 bases and 3 bases, with 14 bases remaining between them. The CDR3 extends over 14 amino acids. CDR3 DNA sequence: TGCAGTGCTAGCTTATCCGGACCGAAAGAGACCCAGTACTTC. It translates to CSASLSGPKETQYF.